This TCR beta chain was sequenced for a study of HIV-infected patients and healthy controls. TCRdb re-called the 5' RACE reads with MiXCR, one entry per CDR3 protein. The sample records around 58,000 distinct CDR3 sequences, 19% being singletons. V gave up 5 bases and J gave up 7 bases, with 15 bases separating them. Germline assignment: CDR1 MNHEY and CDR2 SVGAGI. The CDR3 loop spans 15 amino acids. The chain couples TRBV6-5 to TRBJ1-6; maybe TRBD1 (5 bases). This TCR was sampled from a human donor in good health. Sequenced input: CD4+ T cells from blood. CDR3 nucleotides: TGTGCCAGCAGTCGGGGGACCTTAAACAATTCACCCCTCCACTTT. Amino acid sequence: CASSRGTLNNSPLHF.